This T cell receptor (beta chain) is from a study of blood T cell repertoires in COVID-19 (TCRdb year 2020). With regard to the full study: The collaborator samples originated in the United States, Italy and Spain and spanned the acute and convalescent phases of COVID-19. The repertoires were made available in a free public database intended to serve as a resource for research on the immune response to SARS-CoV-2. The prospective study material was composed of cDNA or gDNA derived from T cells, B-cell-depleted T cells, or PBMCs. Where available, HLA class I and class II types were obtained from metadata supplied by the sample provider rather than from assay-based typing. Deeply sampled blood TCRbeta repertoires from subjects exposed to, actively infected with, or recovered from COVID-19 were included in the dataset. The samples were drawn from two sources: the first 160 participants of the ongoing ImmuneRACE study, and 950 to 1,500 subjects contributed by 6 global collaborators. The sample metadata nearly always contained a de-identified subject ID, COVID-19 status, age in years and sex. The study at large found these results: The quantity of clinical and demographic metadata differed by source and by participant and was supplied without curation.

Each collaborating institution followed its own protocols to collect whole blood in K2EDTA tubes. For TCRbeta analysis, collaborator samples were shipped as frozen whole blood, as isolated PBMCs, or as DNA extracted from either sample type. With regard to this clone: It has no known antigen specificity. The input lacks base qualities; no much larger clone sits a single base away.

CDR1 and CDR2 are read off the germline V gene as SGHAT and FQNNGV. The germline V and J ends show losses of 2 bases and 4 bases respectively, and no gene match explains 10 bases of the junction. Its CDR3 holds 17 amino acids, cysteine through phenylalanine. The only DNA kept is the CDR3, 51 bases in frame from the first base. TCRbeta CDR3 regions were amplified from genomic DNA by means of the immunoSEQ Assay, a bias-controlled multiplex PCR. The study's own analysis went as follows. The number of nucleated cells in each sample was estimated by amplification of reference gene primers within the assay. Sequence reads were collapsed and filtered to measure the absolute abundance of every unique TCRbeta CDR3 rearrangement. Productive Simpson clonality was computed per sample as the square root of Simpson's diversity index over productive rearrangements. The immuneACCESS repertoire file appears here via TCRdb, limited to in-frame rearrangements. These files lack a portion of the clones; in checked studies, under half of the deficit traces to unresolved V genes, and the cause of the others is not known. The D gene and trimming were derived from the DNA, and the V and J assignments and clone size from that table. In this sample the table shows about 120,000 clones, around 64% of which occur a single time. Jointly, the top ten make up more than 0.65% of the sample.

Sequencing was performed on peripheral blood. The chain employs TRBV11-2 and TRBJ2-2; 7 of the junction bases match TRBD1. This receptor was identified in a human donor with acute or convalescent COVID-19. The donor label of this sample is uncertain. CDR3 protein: CASSLPAYRGTTGELFF. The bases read TGTGCCAGCAGCTTACCTGCCTACAGGGGTACCACCGGGGAGCTGTTTTTT.